This TCR beta chain was recorded in a study of CD8 T cells in Susac syndrome. Whole-study context: Intravenous immunoglobulin alone or corticosteroids were being given to patients with Susac syndrome at blood draw, unless they were therapy-naive.

Trimming left V 8 bases short and J 4 bases short, with 14 bases between. Germline V lookup: CDR1 SNHLY, CDR2 FYNNEI. The CDR3 has 13 residues. RNA was extracted with the RNeasy kit, and a quantity of 0.5 to 1 ug was reverse transcribed using random hexamers. Amplification of the TCR beta CDR3 was carried out by immunoSEQ multiplex PCR, which spanned a total of 54 Vbeta and 13 Jbeta segments. Via MiXCR, TCRdb re-called the immunoSEQ multiplex PCR reads, giving one row per CDR3 protein. This sample has 200,000 or so distinct CDR3 sequences, with approximately 94% found just once. Sequenced input: CD4+ T cells from PBMCs. This TCR was recovered from a human donor with Susac syndrome. The chain links TRBV2 to TRBJ2-5, with D possibly matching TRBD2 (5 bases). CDR3 nucleotides: TGTGCCAGCCTAGCTGAGGTGCGAGAGACCCAGTACTTC. Its protein is CASLAEVRETQYF. Supplemented by reference TRBV2 and TRBJ2-5, the full variable domain reads EPEVTQTPSHQVTQMGQEVILRCVPISNHLYFYWYRQILGQKVEFLVSFYNNEISEKSEIFDDQFSVERPDGSNFTLKIRSTKLEDSAMYFCASLAEVRETQYFGPGTRLLVL.